This TCR beta chain was observed in a study of blood T cell repertoires in COVID-19. Study-level background: Some COVID-19 samples were acute and others convalescent; all came from the United States, Italy and Spain. The analysed material was cDNA or gDNA that came from T cells, B-cell-depleted T cells, or PBMCs.

Details on this clone: Other DNA variants within this sample encode the same CDR3.

Sequenced by immunoSEQ multiplex PCR; TCRdb stores in-frame clones only, minus some. The data hold about 240,000 clones, with approximately 80% observed a single time. Sequencing was carried out using peripheral blood. This receptor was obtained from a man between 25 and 39 years old who had recovered from COVID-19.

CDR3: CASSETRGSGANVLTF. The CDR3 bases are TGTGCCAGCAGCGAGACTAGGGGCTCTGGGGCCAACGTCCTGACTTTC. The chain uses TRBV2 and TRBJ2-6, with D tentatively TRBD2 (6 bases). CDR3 length: 16 amino acids. V lost 6 bases and J lost 0, with 12 bases in between. CDR1 and CDR2 from the germline V gene are SNHLY and FYNNEI.